These 8 T cell receptor beta chains share one sample of origin, sequenced in a study of T cell clonotyping in hematopoietic cell transplantation. The table came from immunoSEQ multiplex PCR; TCRdb's copy has only in-frame clones and leaves some out. The profile shows about 5,700 clones, about 30% of them singletons. The sample here was peripheral blood mononuclear cells, taken 180 days after allogeneic stem cell transplant. The receptors shown here come from a male patient in his 40s who had an allogeneic stem cell transplant from an unrelated donor, so the T cells may come from the graft donor. Some clones in this sample may be carry-over from other donors' samples.

This clone was detected a few times. V and J are TRBV29-1 and TRBJ1-2; 7 nucleotides line up with TRBD1. V trimming: 6 bases; J trimming: 4 bases; junction bases outside the gene matches: 5. This CDR3 has 12 residues. Germline V gene lookup returns CDR1 SQVTM and CDR2 ANQGSEA. CDR3 in DNA: TGCAGCGTAGCAGGGGGGCGCTATGGCTACACCTTC. Translated: CSVAGGRYGYTF. Together with reference TRBV29-1 and TRBJ1-2, the CDR3 gives the full variable domain: SAVISQKPSRDICQRGTSLTIQCQVDSQVTMMFWYRQQPGQSLTLIATANQGSEATYESGFVIDKFPISRPNLTFSTLTVSNMSPEDSSIYLCSVAGGRYGYTFGSGTRLTVV.

The rearrangement uses TRBV29-1 and TRBJ1-4; D may be TRBD1 (5 bases). Germline V gene data show CDR1 as SQVTM and CDR2 as ANQGSEA. V gave up 7 bases and J gave up 0 bases, with 12 bases separating them. The CDR3 is 14 amino acids. CDR3 in DNA: TGCAGCGCCCTGGACACCACAACTAATGAAAAACTGTTTTTT. Amino acid sequence: CSALDTTTNEKLFF.

This clone was picked up a small number of times. V usage is TRBV30 and J usage is TRBJ1-2; no clear D. Germline CDR1 and CDR2: GTSNPN and SVGIG (reference sequence). V was shortened by 2 bases and J by 4 bases, with 14 bases between the two germline ends. The CDR3 is 14 amino acids. CDR3 amino acids: CAWSLGGLGYGYTF. For the CDR3, the DNA is TGTGCCTGGAGTCTGGGCGGGCTAGGCTATGGCTACACCTTC.

The gene calls are TRBV30 and TRBJ1-5; 10 bases agree with TRBD1. Germline CDR1 GTSNPN, CDR2 SVGIG (reference sequence). The V segment lost 2 bases and the J segment 6 bases; nucleotides outside the gene matches: 4. This CDR3 is built from 14 residues. This CDR3 is CAWSRQGASQPQHF. DNA of the CDR3: TGTGCCTGGAGTCGACAGGGGGCGAGTCAGCCCCAGCATTTT.

The J gene is TRBJ2-5, the V gene TRBV9, with 7 bases matching TRBD1. This CDR3 comprises 13 residues. Germline V lookup: CDR1 SGDLS, CDR2 YYNGEE. V trimming: 7 bases; J trimming: 0 bases; junction bases outside the gene matches: 3. CDR3: CASGDSNQETQYF. In DNA, the CDR3 is TGTGCCAGCGGGGACAGCAACCAAGAGACCCAGTACTTC.

This chain joins TRBV1 and TRBJ1-4. TRBV1 is assigned pseudogene status. This CDR3 region has 11 residues. CDR3: CTSRGGEKLFF. CDR3 DNA sequence: TGCACCAGCAGGGGGGGCGAAAAACTGTTTTTT.

The gene calls are TRBV4-1 and TRBJ1-4; D remains ambiguous. This CDR3 region has 14 residues. V was cut by 4 bases and J by 4 bases, with 10 bases left in between. Looked up from germline, CDR1 is MGHRA and CDR2 is YSYEKL. CDR3 nucleotide sequence: TGCGCCAGCAGCCTGGGCCTAGGTAATGAAAAACTGTTTTTT. It translates to CASSLGLGNEKLFF.

This chain links TRBV30 with TRBJ1-5; no firm D call. The CDR3 is 13 amino acids. Trimming left V 1 base short and J 1 base short, with 5 bases between. Per the germline V gene, CDR1 is GTSNPN and CDR2 is SVGIG (reference sequence). The CDR3 loop is CAWSARSNQPQHF. CDR3 bases: TGTGCCTGGAGTGCTCGGAGCAATCAGCCCCAGCATTTT.